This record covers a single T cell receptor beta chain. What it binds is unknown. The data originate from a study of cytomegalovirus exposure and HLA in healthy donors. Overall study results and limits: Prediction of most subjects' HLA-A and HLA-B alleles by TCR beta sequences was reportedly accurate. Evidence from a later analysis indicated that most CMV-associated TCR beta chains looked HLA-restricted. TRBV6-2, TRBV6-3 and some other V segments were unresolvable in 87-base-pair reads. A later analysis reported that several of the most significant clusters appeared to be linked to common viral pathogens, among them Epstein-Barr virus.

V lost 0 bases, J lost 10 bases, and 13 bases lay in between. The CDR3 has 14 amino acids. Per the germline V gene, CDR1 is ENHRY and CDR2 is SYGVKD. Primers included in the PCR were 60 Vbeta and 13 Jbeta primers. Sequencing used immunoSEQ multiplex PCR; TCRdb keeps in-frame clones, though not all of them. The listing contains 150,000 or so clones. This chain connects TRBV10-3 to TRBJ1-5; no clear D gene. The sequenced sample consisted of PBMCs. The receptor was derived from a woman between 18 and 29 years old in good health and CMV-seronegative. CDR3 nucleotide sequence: TGTGCCATCAGTGAGTCGAAAAACGGGGATCCCCAGCATTTT. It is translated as CAISESKNGDPQHF.